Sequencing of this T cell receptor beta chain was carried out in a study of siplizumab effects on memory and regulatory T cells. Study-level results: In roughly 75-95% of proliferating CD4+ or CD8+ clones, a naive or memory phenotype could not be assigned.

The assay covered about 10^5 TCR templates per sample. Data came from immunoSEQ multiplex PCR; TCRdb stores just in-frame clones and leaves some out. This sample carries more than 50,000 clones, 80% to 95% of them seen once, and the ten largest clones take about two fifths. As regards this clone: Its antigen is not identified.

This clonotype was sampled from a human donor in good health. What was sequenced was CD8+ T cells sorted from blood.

CDR3 in DNA: TGTGCCAGCAGCTCAAAAGACAGTAGCAATCAGCCCCAGCATTTT. This codes for CASSSKDSSNQPQHF. The rearrangement joins TRBV5-5 to TRBJ1-5, with D perhaps matching TRBD1 (5 bases). The CDR3 length is 15 residues. V lost 3 bases and J lost 0, with 10 bases in between. In germline, CDR1 is SGHKS, CDR2 YYEKEE (reference sequence).